This T cell receptor (beta chain) originates from a study of cytomegalovirus exposure and HLA in healthy donors. Study-wide findings and caveats: One variant, a missense change in DCLRE1C, was linked in a later analysis to TCR beta V- and J-gene trimming. Later on, an analysis found that several of the most significant clusters appeared to be linked to common viral pathogens, which included parvovirus B19.

V dropped 8 bases and J dropped 3; count of bases not matched to a gene: 6. Germline V gene data show CDR1 as SEHNR and CDR2 as FQNEAQ (reference sequence). The CDR3 has 13 residues. The PCR made use of 60 Vbeta and 13 Jbeta primers. Only in-frame clones appear in the TCRdb table, and some are missing; sequencing was by immunoSEQ multiplex PCR. The table lists under 200,000 clones, 60% to 80% of them singletons. To note about this clone: What it recognizes is unknown.

The clonotype originates from a middle-aged woman in good health and CMV-seropositive. The sequencing sample was made of PBMCs. This chain connects TRBV7-9 to TRBJ1-1; 7 bases match TRBD1. CDR3 sequence (DNA): TGTGCCAGCGACAGGGCCCCGGACACTGAAGCTTTCTTT. Amino acid sequence: CASDRAPDTEAFF.